This T cell receptor (beta chain) was identified during a study of regulatory T cells in long-lasting Graves disease. Both iRepertoire HTBI primers and Arm-PCR of CDR3 regions were used to build the TCR beta libraries. One entry per CDR3 protein results from TCRdb running MiXCR on the multiplex PCR reads. The profile shows some 250,000 distinct CDR3 sequences, 18% of them singletons. The germline V gene has CDR1 MGHDK and CDR2 SYGVNS. This CDR3 has 16 residues. V gave up 2 bases and J gave up 8 bases; unmatched junction bases: 14. Time point meaning: newly diagnosed GD, antithyroid drugs for less than 3 months. Extracted PBMC RNA gave rise to the TCR library. This clonotype has ten or more counts.

The V call is TRBV25-1, the J call TRBJ1-2; 7 nucleotides line up with TRBD1. The origin of this receptor is a female donor with Graves disease. Sequencing was performed on peripheral blood mononuclear cells (PBMCs), taken at new diagnosis, from a patient treated with antithyroid drugs. CDR3 in DNA: TGTGCCAGCAGTGAACCGGGAACAGGGGAGTTTTGGGGCTACACCTTC. This codes for CASSEPGTGEFWGYTF.